The sequence of this TCR beta chain was determined in a study of PD-1 blockade in classical Hodgkin lymphoma. The study's findings and limits: It was CD4+ TCR diversity, not CD8+, that rose significantly by C4D1. Healthy donors were reported to have higher baseline TCR diversity than newly diagnosed patients. The diversity seen at baseline in complete responders resembled that of newly diagnosed patients.

Exposure to brentuximab vedotin varied, and each patient had relapsed following autologous stem cell transplantation. Best outcomes ranged across complete response, partial response and progressive disease. Germline values: CDR1 LGHNA, CDR2 YSLEER. V was clipped by 0 bases and J by 3 bases; unmatched bases: 9. The CDR3 is 18 residues long. Method: immunoSEQ multiplex PCR; TCRdb's copy keeps in-frame clones and lacks some. The data show approximately 32,000 clones, roughly 82% seen once. To note about this clone: The target antigen is unknown.

Specimen: peripheral blood mononuclear cells (PBMCs), collected at baseline. This chain links TRBV4-3 with TRBJ1-4; 8 nucleotides align to TRBD1. The TCR was taken from a human donor with classical Hodgkin lymphoma. Written as DNA, the CDR3 is TGCGCCAGCAGCCAAGATTTGGGGACAGGACCCGCTAATGAAAAACTGTTTTTT. This gives the protein CASSQDLGTGPANEKLFF.